A selection of T cell receptor beta chains follows, all from one sample in a study of cytomegalovirus exposure and HLA in healthy donors. Produced via immunoSEQ multiplex PCR; TCRdb's table is partial and in-frame only. The data show about 190,000 clones, with over 75% seen just once and less than 7% held by the top ten. Sequencing input: PBMCs. The receptors shown here come from a man aged 40-49 years in good health and CMV-seropositive. CDR3s include the opening cysteine and the closing phenylalanine or tryptophan. The order of the fields is V gene, J gene, CDR3 protein.

TRBV19,TRBJ2-7,CASNLGGSSYEQYF
TRBV21-1,TRBJ1-6,CASSKENRQGVYNSPLHF
TRBV30,TRBJ2-3,CAWTPGGNTDTQYF
TRBV6-4,TRBJ2-1,CASSVGGDYNEQFF
TRBV5-4,TRBJ2-7,CASSSQGLPYEQYF
TRBV28,TRBJ2-7,CASSYTSGGAREQYF
TRBV27,TRBJ2-5,CASSLLGGTQETQYF
TRBV5-8,TRBJ2-5,CASSLGRTGQETQYF
TRBV6-1,TRBJ1-5,CASSGTGVGNQPQHF
TRBV28,TRBJ1-2,CASGGRGNYGYTF
TRBV21-1,TRBJ1-5,CASSTGTKGDSNQPQHF
TRBV19,TRBJ1-4,CASSVRDRGRGNEKLFF
TRBV29-1,TRBJ2-6,CSVASSGANVLTF
TRBV5-4,TRBJ1-1,CASSSGTGDGTEAFF
TRBV19,TRBJ2-3,CASSTMGLTQYF
TRBV7-9,TRBJ2-2,CASSFIRSNTGELFF
TRBV28,TRBJ1-1,CASIPQWNTEAFF
TRBV30,TRBJ2-5,CAWSPGQTAGTQYF
TRBV25-1,TRBJ1-2,CASRETGTPYGYTF
TRBV5-6,TRBJ1-4,CASSPRPGTGNEKLFF
TRBV15,TRBJ2-5,CATSRVLLADWTQYF
TRBV19,TRBJ1-2,CAGSGGHGGYTF
TRBV7-8,TRBJ2-7,CASSLREVEQYF
TRBV11-2,TRBJ2-3,CASSLDHSPTDTQYF
TRBV10-3,TRBJ1-3,CAITDSGNTIYF
TRBV9,TRBJ1-4,CASSVAWDSPEKLFF
TRBV9,TRBJ2-7,CASSLGGGRYEQYF
TRBV18,TRBJ1-2,CASSPLLGQGIIYGYTF
TRBV4-3,.,CASSQGVGGGSYEQYF
TRBV7-9,TRBJ1-4,CASSSSPPDNEKLFF
TRBV11-2,TRBJ2-5,CASSLSLQETQYF
TRBV4-3,TRBJ1-1,CASSQDMELTEAFF
TRBV2,TRBJ2-2,CASRAGVAGELFF
TRBV2,TRBJ2-3,CASSDWDSLTDTQYF
TRBV30,TRBJ2-5,CAWSVGGRETQYF
TRBV7-9,TRBJ2-2,CASSLSRTSGVTGELFF
TRBV7-3,TRBJ2-6,CASSPGLGETSGSSGANVLTF
TRBV18,TRBJ1-3,CASSLGRADSGNTIYF
TRBV2,TRBJ2-1,CASTPNEWTSGINEQFF
TRBV30,TRBJ2-2,CAWSALGGAGGELFF
TRBV6-5,TRBJ2-5,CASSRQGARETQYF
TRBV6-5,TRBJ1-2,CASRTPRDRGWGYTF
TRBV19,TRBJ1-5,CASRQQGNSQPQHF
TRBV21-1,.,CASTHEDVGDYEQYF
TRBV5-1,TRBJ2-7,CASSTGAVGYEQYF
TRBV7-2,TRBJ2-7,CASSSRQGLPYEQYF
TRBV5-4,TRBJ1-2,CASSRESNNYGYTF
TRBV5-1,TRBJ2-2,CASRTAGGGAGTGELFF
TRBV7-6,TRBJ2-3,CASSSPLGRTDTQYF
TRBV13,TRBJ2-5,CASSFTGTGGLETQYF
TRBV6-1,TRBJ1-1,CASSLAGAGAEAFF
TRBV9,TRBJ1-2,CASSAKGAPTF
TRBV6-5,TRBJ1-1,CASSYSSLNTEAFF
TRBV7-2,TRBJ2-7,CASSLAPGGAYEQYF
TRBV19,TRBJ2-7,CATALRRGIDEQYF
TRBV30,TRBJ1-1,CAWSVGNTEAFF
TRBV9,TRBJ2-3,CASSSLAGALTDTQYF
TRBV5-1,TRBJ2-5,CASSSSGTDQETQYF
TRBV27,TRBJ2-2,CASSPGQGAVGELFF
TRBV2,TRBJ2-7,CASSDRQGLAQYF